This passage covers 20 T cell receptor beta chains from one sample sequenced in a study of vaccination and CD4 T cells after COVID-19. Cultured CD4+ T-cell DNA underwent Oncomine TCR Beta short-read sequencing. Each CDR3 protein is one row after TCRdb ran MiXCR on the PCR reads. This table has under 20,000 distinct CDR3 sequences, roughly 56% appearing once. These receptors are not linked to any known antigen. Treatment reported: approximately 10-day PBMC culture with coronavirus spike peptide pools or control peptides (ViraFEST assay). The input for sequencing was cultured CD4+ T cells from blood, taken after SARS-CoV-2 vaccination. These receptors originate from a human donor with COVID-19.

This chain uses TRBV4-1 with TRBJ2-2; TRBD2 agrees at 12 bases. Germline values: CDR1 MGHRA, CDR2 YSYEKL. The J segment lost 7 bases and the V segment lost 3 bases, leaving 12 bases of the junction unmatched. The CDR3 covers 18 residues. CDR3 sequence (DNA): TGCGCCAGCAGCCAGTCAGGACTAGCGGGGAGCTTGAGCGGGGAGCTGTTTTTT. It codes for CASSQSGLAGSLSGELFF.

This chain links TRBV7-2 with TRBJ2-1, with D maybe TRBD2 (6 bases). The germline V gene has CDR1 SGHTA and CDR2 FQGNSA. The CDR3 covers 13 residues. Trimming took off 4 bases at V and 6 bases at J, with 10 bases between the two ends. CDR3 nucleotide sequence: TGTGCCAGCAGCTCGGGACTCTTCAATGAGCAGTTCTTC. It yields the protein CASSSGLFNEQFF.

In its sample, this clonotype was seen a few times. CDR3 residues: CASSGTGFHEQYF. For the CDR3, the DNA is TGTGCCAGTTCCGGGACAGGGTTCCACGAGCAGTACTTC. V is TRBV27 and J is TRBJ2-7; 9 bases align to TRBD1. V lost 9 bases to trimming and J lost 5 bases; unmatched junction nucleotides: 8. The CDR3 is made up of 13 amino acids. Germline V lookup: CDR1 MNHEY, CDR2 SMNVEV (reference sequence).

The V and J genes are TRBV5-1 and TRBJ2-3; no clear D. This CDR3 has 11 amino acids. Between the trimmed V and J ends, which lost 1 base and 4 bases, there was a span of 1 base. Germline V gives CDR1 SGHRS, CDR2 YFSETQ. CDR3 DNA sequence: TGCGCCAGCAGCTTGCCAGATACGCAGTATTTT. Its protein is CASSLPDTQYF.

This clonotype is a singleton in its sample. This chain's CDR3 is CASSPQLSGELFF. The CDR3 nucleotides read TGTGCCAGCTCACCGCAATTATCCGGGGAGCTGTTTTTT. The J gene is TRBJ2-2, the V gene TRBV18; D is undetermined. This CDR3 is 13 amino acids long. Germline CDR1 and CDR2: KGHSH and LQKENI. The V gene lost 3 bases and the J gene lost 6 bases, with 8 bases spanning the gap.

The rearrangement uses TRBV7-2 and TRBJ2-2; the D is unclear. The CDR3 has 16 residues. Germline CDR1 reads SGHTA; CDR2 reads FQGNSA. V lost 6 bases, J lost 1 base, and 15 bases lay in between. CDR3 bases: TGTGCCAGCAGGCCCCCCCGGTGGCAGAACACCGGGGAGCTGTTTTTT. This codes for CASRPPRWQNTGELFF.

The J gene is TRBJ1-2, the V gene TRBV7-3; D call uncertain. The CDR3 loop spans 14 amino acids. Germline CDR1 and CDR2: SGHTA and FQGTGA. V lost 5 bases and J 2 bases, leaving 12 bases between the germline ends. This chain's CDR3 is CASSPSGGNYGYTF. The CDR3 DNA reads TGTGCCAGCAGCCCATCGGGCGGAAACTATGGCTACACCTTC.

The chain has TRBV11-3 and TRBJ1-1, with D hard to call. CDR1 SGHNT and CDR2 YENEEA come from the germline V gene. The CDR3 is 16 amino acids. V was pared by 7 bases and J by 2 bases, with 20 bases between. The CDR3 protein is CASNRAAIPSNTEAFF. Written as DNA, the CDR3 is TGTGCCAGCAACCGGGCAGCAATCCCTTCCAACACTGAAGCTTTCTTT. Variable domain in full (rest from reference TRBV11-3 and TRBJ1-1): EAGVVQSPRYKIIEKKQPVAFWCNPISGHNTLYWYLQNLGQGPELLIRYENEEAVDDSQLPKDRFSAERLKGVDSTLKIQPAELGDSAVYLCASNRAAIPSNTEAFFGQGTRLTVV.

This clonotype was recorded a few times. The chain uses TRBV28 and TRBJ2-5; TRBD1 matches 7 bases. The CDR3 has 17 amino acids. The trim removed 5 bases at V and 1 base at J, leaving 13 bases unmatched. Looked up from germline, CDR1 is MDHEN and CDR2 is SYDVKM. The CDR3 region is CASSDPRKGAFQETQYF. The CDR3 nucleotides are TGTGCCAGCAGTGACCCCCGGAAGGGGGCCTTCCAAGAGACCCAGTACTTC.

This clonotype was detected only a few times. This chain connects TRBV6-1 to TRBJ1-5; D possibly corresponds to TRBD1 (5 bases). CDR1 and CDR2 (germline): MNHNS, SASEGT. The CDR3 sequence is 17 residues long. V lost 2 bases to trimming and J lost 0 bases, with 14 bases between them. This chain's CDR3 is CASSEPPAGYSNQPQHF. In nucleotides, the CDR3 is TGTGCCAGCAGTGAACCCCCTGCAGGGTATAGCAATCAGCCCCAGCATTTT.

This clonotype was observed a handful of times. This sequence joins TRBV11-3 and TRBJ1-6; D might be TRBD1 (5 bases). CDR1 and CDR2 (germline): SGHNT, YENEEA. The germline V and J ends were trimmed by 3 bases and 8 bases, with 17 bases remaining between them. The CDR3 is made up of 16 amino acids. The CDR3 nucleotides are TGTGCCAGCAGCTTTACCCCACTCGGGGGTGATTCACCCCTCCACTTT. This encodes CASSFTPLGGDSPLHF.

The chain recombines TRBV20-1 with TRBJ2-1; D unclear. Germline V gene data show CDR1 as DFQATT and CDR2 as SNEGSKA (reference sequence). There are 17 residues in the CDR3. The V and J ends lost 0 bases and 8 bases respectively, with 23 bases between them. The CDR3 here is CSARDLLTYETLYEQFF. The DNA for the CDR3 is TGCAGTGCTAGAGATTTGTTGACCTACGAAACCTTGTATGAGCAGTTCTTC.

V usage is TRBV25-1 and J usage is TRBJ1-1; D might be TRBD1 (6 bases). The CDR3 loop spans 15 amino acids. Deletions cut 2 bases from V and 5 bases from J, with 15 bases between. CDR1 and CDR2 (germline): MGHDK, SYGVNS. CDR3 amino acids: CASSEPTGRPTEAFF. CDR3 coding DNA: TGTGCCAGCAGTGAACCTACAGGGAGGCCAACTGAAGCTTTCTTT.

The sample holds one count of this clonotype. This chain uses TRBV7-2 with TRBJ2-2, with 7 bases lining up with TRBD2. V lost 2 bases, J lost 4 bases, and 10 bases stayed unmatched. CDR3 length: 17 residues. Germline V CDR1 and CDR2: SGHTA, FQGNSA. The CDR3 region has the DNA TGTGCCAGCAGCTTAAATCTTGGGACTACTCGCACCGGGGAGCTGTTTTTT. It specifies CASSLNLGTTRTGELFF.

This clonotype appeared a few times. The CDR3 region is CASSLGDNQPQHF. The CDR3 DNA reads TGTGCCAGCAGCTTAGGCGATAATCAGCCCCAGCATTTT. The rearrangement uses TRBV7-2 and TRBJ1-5; no reliable D call. The V gene's germline CDR1 is SGHTA and CDR2 FQGNSA. The CDR3 runs to 13 residues. Trimming took 1 base from V and 4 from J, leaving 5 bases between them.

In this sample, this clonotype turned up a few times. The rearrangement joins TRBV11-3 to TRBJ2-3, with 9 positions matching TRBD2. The germline V gene has CDR1 SGHNT and CDR2 YENEEA. The CDR3 contains 16 residues. V lost 6 bases, J lost 1 base, and 8 bases stayed unmatched. The CDR3, as DNA: TGTGCCAGCAGTCCGCTTAGCGGGGGACGCACAGATACGCAGTATTTT. Its protein is CASSPLSGGRTDTQYF.

This chain uses TRBV18 with TRBJ1-1, with D uncertain. Trimming removed 3 bases from V and 9 bases from J, with 14 bases in between. The germline V gene has CDR1 KGHSH and CDR2 LQKENI. The CDR3 loop spans 13 amino acids. The CDR3 sequence: CASSPAGRSKAFF. Written as DNA, the CDR3 is TGTGCCAGCTCACCCGCGGGTCGATCAAAAGCTTTCTTT.

The DNA of the CDR3 is TGTGCCAGTAGTATCGTCGACAGCAACTATGGCTACACCTTC. It specifies CASSIVDSNYGYTF. The V call is TRBV19, the J call TRBJ1-2; possibly TRBD1 for D (5 bases). The CDR3 runs to 14 residues. Between the trimmed V and J ends, which lost 3 bases and 2 bases, there was a span of 10 bases. Germline V gene sequence: CDR1 LNHDA, CDR2 SQIVND (reference sequence). Filled out from reference TRBV19 and TRBJ1-2, the complete variable domain reads DGGITQSPKYLFRKEGQNVTLSCEQNLNHDAMYWYRQDPGQGLRLIYYSQIVNDFQKGDIAEGYSVSREKKESFPLTVTSAQKNPTAFYLCASSIVDSNYGYTFGSGTRLTVV.

J is TRBJ2-7 and V is TRBV5-4; either TRBD1 or TRBD2 may supply D (5 bases each). Trimming shortened V by 1 base and J by 2 bases, and 10 bases separated the two germline ends. CDR3 length equals 14 residues. Germline V gene sequence: CDR1 SGHNT, CDR2 YYREEE (reference sequence). The CDR3 loop is CASSLSGTAYEQYF. CDR3 bases: TGTGCCAGCAGCTTGTCGGGGACGGCCTACGAGCAGTACTTC.

This rearrangement joins TRBV27 to TRBJ1-4, with a tentative D call TRBD1 (6 bases). The CDR3 runs to 15 residues. Trimming shortened V by 1 base and J by 8 bases, and 14 bases separated the two germline ends. Germline lookup yields CDR1 MNHEY and CDR2 SMNVEV (reference sequence). The CDR3 DNA sequence: TGTGCCAGCAGTTTATACAGGGCAGGCGACGAAAAACTGTTTTTT. Residues: CASSLYRAGDEKLFF.